The rows below give T cell receptor beta chains drawn from one sample of a study of vaccination and CD4 T cells after COVID-19. Their specific antigens are unknown. One entry per CDR3 protein, called by TCRdb with MiXCR from the PCR reads. The sample records about 13,000 distinct CDR3 sequences, roughly 50% being singletons. The sample was CD4+ T cells from blood, cultured in vitro. These receptors were collected from a human donor who had recovered from COVID-19. CDR3s include the opening cysteine and the closing phenylalanine or tryptophan. The D gene is left open where the match is weak. Clone size is not always given. Where it is, it says once, few, many or a class for expanded clones.

size: .
D: .
V: TRBV11-3
J: TRBJ1-3
DNA: TGTGCCAGCAGCCCCCGAGGTGGAAACACCATATATTTT
CDR3: CASSPRGGNTIYF

size: few
D: TRBD2
V: TRBV28
J: TRBJ2-7
DNA: TGTGCCAGCAGCACTAGCGATCGGAACGAGCAGTACTTC
CDR3: CASSTSDRNEQYF

size: few
D: TRBD2
V: TRBV11-3
J: TRBJ2-3
DNA: TGTGCCAGCACCAACCCCGATCGGCAGAGCTCTAGCGGGGGGTCAACAGATACGCAGTATTTT
CDR3: CASTNPDRQSSSGGSTDTQYF

size: .
D: .
V: TRBV11-3
J: TRBJ2-1
DNA: TGTGCCAGCAGCTCCAAGGACTTGGGCGATGAGCAGTTCTTC
CDR3: CASSSKDLGDEQFF

size: few
D: .
V: TRBV2
J: TRBJ2-7
DNA: TGTGCCAGCAGTGCGCAAATCTACGAGCAGTACTTC
CDR3: CASSAQIYEQYF

size: few
D: TRBD1
V: TRBV6-5
J: TRBJ2-7
DNA: TGTGCCAGCAGTTACCCGGGACAGCTCTACGAGCAGTACTTC
CDR3: CASSYPGQLYEQYF

size: few
D: .
V: TRBV20-1
J: TRBJ2-3
DNA: TGCAGTGCTAGGGTGCCCCTAACCGCAGATACGCAGTATTTT
CDR3: CSARVPLTADTQYF

size: .
D: .
V: TRBV2
J: TRBJ1-1
DNA: TGTGCCAGCAGATCACAGGGAGGAGGGACTGAAGCTTTCTTT
CDR3: CASRSQGGGTEAFF

size: .
D: TRBD1
V: TRBV19
J: TRBJ2-7
DNA: TGTGCCAGTAGGGGACAGGGGCTTTGGAACGAGCAGTACTTC
CDR3: CASRGQGLWNEQYF

size: .
D: TRBD1
V: TRBV6-1
J: TRBJ1-2
DNA: TGTGCCAGCAGTGGCCACAGGGGAGGGGATAACTATGGCTACACCTTC
CDR3: CASSGHRGGDNYGYTF

size: once
D: .
V: TRBV19
J: TRBJ2-1
DNA: TGTGCCAGTAGTAGGTCCGGGGGCTCCTACAATGAGCAGTTCTTC
CDR3: CASSRSGGSYNEQFF

size: few
D: .
V: TRBV7-8
J: TRBJ1-5
DNA: TGTGCCAGCAGCGCGACAGATAGCAATCAGCCCCAGCATTTT
CDR3: CASSATDSNQPQHF

size: .
D: TRBD2
V: TRBV11-2
J: TRBJ2-1
DNA: TGTGCCAGCAGCTTTCGCGGCGGGGGGGGCTCCTACAATGAGCAGTTCTTC
CDR3: CASSFRGGGGSYNEQFF

size: .
D: .
V: TRBV19
J: TRBJ1-5
DNA: TGTGCCAGTGGCACCTGGGATAGCAATCAGCCCCAGCATTTT
CDR3: CASGTWDSNQPQHF

size: .
D: .
V: TRBV19
J: TRBJ2-7
DNA: TGTGCCAGTAGTATAAGGGACGGCTACGAGCAGTACTTC
CDR3: CASSIRDGYEQYF

size: .
D: TRBD1
V: TRBV20-1
J: TRBJ1-6
DNA: TGCAGTGCTAAGAGGGGACAGCGGGCCTATGGTTCACCCCTCCACTTT
CDR3: CSAKRGQRAYGSPLHF

size: once
D: .
V: TRBV20-1
J: TRBJ2-3
DNA: TGCAGTGCTAGAGCCCCTAGCACAGATACGCAGTATTTT
CDR3: CSARAPSTDTQYF

size: .
D: .
V: TRBV7-6
J: TRBJ1-1
DNA: TGTGCCAGCAGCTTATCGGTGGCCGGTGAAGCTTTCTTT
CDR3: CASSLSVAGEAFF

size: .
D: .
V: TRBV2
J: TRBJ2-1
DNA: TGTGCCAGCAAATTCGACAGGAGCTACAATGAGCAGTTCTTC
CDR3: CASKFDRSYNEQFF

size: .
D: TRBD2
V: TRBV7-2
J: TRBJ2-1
DNA: TGTGCCAGCAGCCTGGGACTAGTTTTTGGCAATGAGCAGTTCTTC
CDR3: CASSLGLVFGNEQFF

size: .
D: .
V: TRBV20-1
J: TRBJ2-7
DNA: TGCAGTGCCCCGACGCCGGGACGAACATCCTACGAGCAGTACTTC
CDR3: CSAPTPGRTSYEQYF

size: .
D: .
V: TRBV6-1
J: TRBJ2-1
DNA: TGTGCCAGCACTACCGGGACTCCTCGGAATGAGCAGTTCTTC
CDR3: CASTTGTPRNEQFF

size: .
D: TRBD1
V: TRBV28
J: TRBJ1-5
DNA: TGTGCCAGCAGATACAGGGGGCTCGGTCAGCCCCAGCATTTT
CDR3: CASRYRGLGQPQHF

size: few
D: TRBD1
V: TRBV23-1
J: TRBJ2-7
DNA: TGCGCCAGCAGTCAGGCCAAGGGACAGGTAGCCTACGAGCAGTACTTC
CDR3: CASSQAKGQVAYEQYF

size: .
D: .
V: TRBV15
J: TRBJ2-5
DNA: TGTGCCACCAGCAGAGATGGGGGCAGGGACCAAGAGACCCAGTACTTC
CDR3: CATSRDGGRDQETQYF

size: .
D: .
V: TRBV5-1
J: TRBJ1-4
DNA: TGCGCCAGCAGCTTGGATGGCCATAATGAAAAACTGTTTTTT
CDR3: CASSLDGHNEKLFF

size: .
D: .
V: TRBV5-4
J: TRBJ1-2
DNA: TGTGCCAGCAGCTTGGACCAGGGGCGCGTCTTAGGCTACACCTTC
CDR3: CASSLDQGRVLGYTF

size: .
D: .
V: TRBV11-3
J: TRBJ1-6
DNA: TGTGCCAGCAGCCCCTTGGACTCCTATAATTCACCCCTCCACTTT
CDR3: CASSPLDSYNSPLHF

size: .
D: .
V: TRBV29-1
J: TRBJ2-3
DNA: TGCAGCGTCATGGAGCTTTCTAGCACAGATACGCAGTATTTT
CDR3: CSVMELSSTDTQYF

size: few
D: .
V: TRBV20-1
J: TRBJ2-5
DNA: TGCAGTGGGAAGAAGGCAGGCCTAGAGACCCAGTACTTC
CDR3: CSGKKAGLETQYF

size: .
D: TRBD1
V: TRBV19
J: TRBJ1-2
DNA: TGTGCCTCCCTGGAGAGGGGCAGGGGGCCCTTTGGCTACATCTTC
CDR3: CASLERGRGPFGYIF

size: .
D: .
V: TRBV28
J: TRBJ1-2
DNA: TGTGCCAGCAGTTATGGGACGAGGAACTATGGCTACACCTTC
CDR3: CASSYGTRNYGYTF

size: .
D: .
V: TRBV19
J: TRBJ1-2
DNA: TGTGCCAGTAGTATAGGTACACAGGCCTATGGCTACACCTTC
CDR3: CASSIGTQAYGYTF